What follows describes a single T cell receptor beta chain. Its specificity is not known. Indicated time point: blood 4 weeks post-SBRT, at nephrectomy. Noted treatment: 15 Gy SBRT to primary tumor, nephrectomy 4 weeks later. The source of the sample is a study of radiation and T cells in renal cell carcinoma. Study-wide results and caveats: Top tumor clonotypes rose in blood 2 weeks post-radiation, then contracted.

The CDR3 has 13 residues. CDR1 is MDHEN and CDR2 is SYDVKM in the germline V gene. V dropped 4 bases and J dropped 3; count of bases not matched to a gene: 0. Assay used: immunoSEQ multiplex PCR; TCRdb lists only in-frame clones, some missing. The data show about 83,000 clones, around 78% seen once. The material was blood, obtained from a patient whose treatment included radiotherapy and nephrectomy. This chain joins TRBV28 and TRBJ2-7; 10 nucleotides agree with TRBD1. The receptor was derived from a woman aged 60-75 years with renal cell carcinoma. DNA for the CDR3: TGTGCCAGCAGTTGGACAGGGGGCTACGAGCAGTACTTC. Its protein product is CASSWTGGYEQYF.